This paragraph covers one TCR beta chain sequence. The ends were cut back, 1 base at V and 0 bases at J, with 10 bases in the middle. Per the germline V gene, CDR1 is SGHNT and CDR2 is YENEEA. The CDR3 has 15 amino acids. The sample comes from a study of blood T cell repertoires in COVID-19. Per the original data handling: Counts of nucleated cells, estimated from reference gene primer amplification, were obtained. This table comes from immunoSEQ multiplex PCR, and its TCRdb copy is limited to in-frame clones, with some not included. The D gene and trimming were derived from the DNA, and the V and J assignments and clone size from that table. This table has 150,000 to 160,000 clones, around 91% appearing once.

The source of this sequence is a woman aged 40 to 49 with acute or convalescent COVID-19. The gene calls are TRBV11-3 and TRBJ2-7; maybe TRBD2 (6 bases). Input material: peripheral blood. CDR3 loop: CASSLVLASSYEQYF. As DNA, the CDR3 is TGTGCCAGCAGCTTAGTACTAGCCAGCTCCTACGAGCAGTACTTC.